This section outlines one T cell receptor (beta chain) sequence together with its context. Its antigen is unidentified. This sample also contains other DNA sequences that code for the same CDR3. Only in-frame clones appear in the TCRdb table, and some are missing; sequencing was by immunoSEQ multiplex PCR. This table has roughly 76,000 clones, approximately 74% appearing once. These data belong to a study of vaccination effects on CD4 cells after COVID-19. Sequencing in the ViraFEST assay came after antigen-specific CD4+ T cells had been expanded with viral peptide pools, which were used to stimulate PBMC. Cultured cells yielded isolated CD4+ T cells after 10 days. Half of the medium was exchanged for IL-2 medium on both days 3 and 7. Germline loops: CDR1 MNHEY, CDR2 SVGAGI. The CDR3 is 14 residues long. V lost 8 bases, J lost 0 bases, and 10 bases lay in between.

The specimen comprised CD4+ T cells from PBMCs cultured with HCoV-229E spike peptides, sampled before COVID-19 vaccination. J is TRBJ2-2 and V is TRBV6-5; a possible D gene is TRBD2 (6 bases). This receptor was identified in a human donor who received a COVID-19 vaccine. The CDR3 DNA reads TGTGCCAGCTCGCGGGGACCGAACACCGGGGAGCTGTTTTTT. Translation gives CASSRGPNTGELFF.